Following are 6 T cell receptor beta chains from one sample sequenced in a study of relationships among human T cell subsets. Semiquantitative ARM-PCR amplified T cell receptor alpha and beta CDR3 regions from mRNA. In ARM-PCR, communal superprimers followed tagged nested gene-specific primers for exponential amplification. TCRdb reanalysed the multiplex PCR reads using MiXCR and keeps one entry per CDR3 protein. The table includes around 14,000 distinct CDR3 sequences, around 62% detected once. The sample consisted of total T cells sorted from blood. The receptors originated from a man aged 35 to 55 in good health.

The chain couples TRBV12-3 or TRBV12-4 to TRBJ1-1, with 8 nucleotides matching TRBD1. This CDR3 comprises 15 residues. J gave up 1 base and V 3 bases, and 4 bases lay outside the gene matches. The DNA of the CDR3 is TGTGCCAGCAGTTTTGCAGGGGGCTCGAACACTGAAGCTTTCTTT. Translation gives CASSFAGGSNTEAFF.

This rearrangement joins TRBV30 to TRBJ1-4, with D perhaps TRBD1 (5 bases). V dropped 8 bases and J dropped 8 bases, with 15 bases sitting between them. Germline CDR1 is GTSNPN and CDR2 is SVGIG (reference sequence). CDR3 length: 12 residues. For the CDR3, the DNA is TGTGCCGGTAGGGGTGAGGGGGAAAAACTGTTTTTT. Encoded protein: CAGRGEGEKLFF.

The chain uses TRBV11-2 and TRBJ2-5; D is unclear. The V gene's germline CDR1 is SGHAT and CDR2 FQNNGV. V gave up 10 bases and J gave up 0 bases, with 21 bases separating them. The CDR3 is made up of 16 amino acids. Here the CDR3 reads CANAGLGRYYQETQYF. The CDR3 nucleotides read TGTGCCAACGCCGGTTTGGGCAGATACTACCAAGAGACCCAGTACTTC.

This CDR3 is CSARDRLGHLNTEAFF. CDR3 in DNA: TGCAGTGCTAGAGATAGGCTAGGGCACTTGAACACTGAAGCTTTCTTT. This chain joins TRBV20-1 and TRBJ1-1; D gene unclear. The CDR3 is 16 residues long. The germline V gene has CDR1 DFQATT and CDR2 SNEGSKA (reference sequence). Trimming stripped 0 bases from V and 0 bases from J, with 14 bases between.

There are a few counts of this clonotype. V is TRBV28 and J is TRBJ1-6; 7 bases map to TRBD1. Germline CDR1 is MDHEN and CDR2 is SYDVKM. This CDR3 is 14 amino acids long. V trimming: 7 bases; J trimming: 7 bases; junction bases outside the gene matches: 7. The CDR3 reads CASNRDSLNSPLHF. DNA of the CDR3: TGTGCCAGCAACCGGGACAGCTTAAATTCACCCCTCCACTTT.

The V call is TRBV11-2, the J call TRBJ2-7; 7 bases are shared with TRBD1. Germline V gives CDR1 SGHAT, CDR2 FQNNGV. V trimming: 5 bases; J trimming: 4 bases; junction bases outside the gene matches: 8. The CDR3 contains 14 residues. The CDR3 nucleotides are TGTGCCAGCAGCCCCCGGGACAGCATTTACGAGCAGTACTTC. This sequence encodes CASSPRDSIYEQYF.